This T cell receptor (beta chain) comes out of a study of regulatory T cells in long-lasting Graves disease. Time point here: newly diagnosed GD, antithyroid drugs for less than 3 months. Making the TCR library involved RNA that had been extracted from PBMCs. For TCR beta, libraries came from iRepertoire HTBI primers and Arm-PCR of CDR3 regions. MiXCR, applied by TCRdb to the multiplex PCR reads, yields one record per CDR3 protein. The data contain around 250,000 distinct CDR3 sequences, 15% to 20% of them seen just once; the ten biggest clones take up around 15%. In germline, CDR1 is MNHNS, CDR2 SASEGT. Trimming left V 8 bases short and J 0 bases short, with 11 bases between. The CDR3 sequence is 14 residues long. Another study also made use of these data, one on T cells in Graves' hyperthyroidism and ophthalmopathy.

This sample comprised peripheral blood mononuclear cells (PBMCs), obtained at new diagnosis, from a patient treated with antithyroid drugs. The chain joins TRBV6-1 to TRBJ1-5, with D possibly being TRBD1 (5 bases). This receptor was identified in a woman aged 25 to 39 with Graves disease. CDR3 in amino acids: CASRGAGSNQPQHF. The CDR3 DNA reads TGTGCCAGCCGAGGGGCGGGTAGCAATCAGCCCCAGCATTTT.